The clone carrying this TCR beta chain was observed once. These data are taken from a study of shared clonotypes between healthy human individuals. Authors' processing steps: Owing to the provision of junction-only sequences devoid of quality scores by immunoSEQ, filtering differed. Assay used: immunoSEQ multiplex PCR; TCRdb lists only in-frame clones, some missing. That table supplies the V and J calls and clone size; D and trimming were determined from the DNA. The sample consists of 2 million to 2.5 million clones, roughly 93% of them appearing once. The CDR3 is made up of 14 amino acids. Trimming took off 5 bases at V and 4 bases at J, with 14 bases between the two ends. Per germline, CDR1 MDHEN and CDR2 SYDVKM.

This sequence joins TRBV28 and TRBJ1-2; D is possibly TRBD1 (6 bases). The sample comprised naive CD4+ T cells from PBMCs. Subset given: CD45RA+ positively selected. The source is a man between 18 and 35 years old in good health. Some clones in this sample may be carry-over from other donors' samples. DNA of the CDR3: TGTGCCAGCAGTCCAAACAGGGACCCCTATGGCTACACCTTC. This gives the protein CASSPNRDPYGYTF.